This TCR beta chain stems from a study of cytomegalovirus exposure and HLA in healthy donors. Regarding the study as a whole: Most likely, a cluster of highly shared sequence variants arose as a sequencing artifact. High specificity and sensitivity for cytomegalovirus status were reported for the classifier.

CDR3 size: 16 residues. The ends lost 4 bases at V and 7 bases at J; junction bases unmatched: 13. Germline CDR1 is SGHRS and CDR2 is YFSETQ. The PCR ran on 60 Vbeta and 13 Jbeta primers. In the authors' methods: In a later analysis, the count reached some 75 million unique TCR beta chains, with approximately 11 million shared. Data came from immunoSEQ multiplex PCR; TCRdb stores just in-frame clones and leaves some out. V and J calls and clone size come straight from that table; D and trimming were deduced from the DNA. Of approximately 76,000 clones listed, about 60% are singletons. This clone was seen a few times. No antigen is known for it.

The sample taken for sequencing was PBMCs. V usage is TRBV5-1 and J usage is TRBJ2-2; 7 bases agree with TRBD1. The source is a man younger than 40 in good health and CMV-seropositive. The CDR3 sequence is CASSPFGTAGVGELFF. CDR3 nucleotide sequence: TGCGCCAGCAGCCCATTTGGGACAGCCGGGGTCGGGGAGCTGTTTTTT.